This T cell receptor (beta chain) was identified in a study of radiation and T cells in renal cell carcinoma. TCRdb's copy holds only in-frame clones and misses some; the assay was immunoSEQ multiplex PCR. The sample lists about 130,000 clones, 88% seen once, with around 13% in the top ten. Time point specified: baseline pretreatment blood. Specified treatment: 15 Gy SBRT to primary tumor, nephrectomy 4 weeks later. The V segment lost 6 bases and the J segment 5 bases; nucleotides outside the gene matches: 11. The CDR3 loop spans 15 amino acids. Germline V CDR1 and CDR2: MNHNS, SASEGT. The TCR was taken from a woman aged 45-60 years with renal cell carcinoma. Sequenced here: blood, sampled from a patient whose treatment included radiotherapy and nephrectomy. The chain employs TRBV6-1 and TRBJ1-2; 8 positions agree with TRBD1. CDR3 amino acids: CASSDNRGARYGYTF. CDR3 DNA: TGTGCCAGCAGCGACAACAGGGGGGCTAGGTATGGCTACACCTTC.